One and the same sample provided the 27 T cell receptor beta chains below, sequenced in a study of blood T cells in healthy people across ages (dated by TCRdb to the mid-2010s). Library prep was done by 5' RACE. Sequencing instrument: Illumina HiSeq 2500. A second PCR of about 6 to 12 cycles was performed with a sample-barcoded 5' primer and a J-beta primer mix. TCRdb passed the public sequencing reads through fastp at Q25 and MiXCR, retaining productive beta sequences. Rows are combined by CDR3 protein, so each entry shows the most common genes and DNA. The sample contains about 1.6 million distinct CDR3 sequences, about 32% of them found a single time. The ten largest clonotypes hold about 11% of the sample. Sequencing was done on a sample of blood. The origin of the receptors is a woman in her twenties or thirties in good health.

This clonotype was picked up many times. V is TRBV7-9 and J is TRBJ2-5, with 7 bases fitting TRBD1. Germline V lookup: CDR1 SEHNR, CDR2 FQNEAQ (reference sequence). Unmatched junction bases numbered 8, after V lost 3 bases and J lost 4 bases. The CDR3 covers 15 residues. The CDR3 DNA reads TGTGCCAGCAGCTTGGTTTCGACAGGGCGAGAGACCCAGTACTTC. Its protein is CASSLVSTGRETQYF.

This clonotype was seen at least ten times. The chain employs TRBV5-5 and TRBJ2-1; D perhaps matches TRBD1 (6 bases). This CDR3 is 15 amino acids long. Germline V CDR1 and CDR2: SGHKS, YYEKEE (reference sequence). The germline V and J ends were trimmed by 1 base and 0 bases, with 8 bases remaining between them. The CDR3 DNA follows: TGTGCCAGCAGCTTGACAGGGACCTCCTACAATGAGCAGTTCTTC. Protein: CASSLTGTSYNEQFF.

The CDR3 coding sequence is TGTGCCAGCAGCCCCAGATGGGGGGGATCAGATACGCAGTATTTT. This gives the protein CASSPRWGGSDTQYF. V is TRBV3-1 and J is TRBJ2-3, with 7 bases fitting TRBD2. The CDR3 covers 15 residues. Trimming took 4 bases from V and 4 from J; bases not matched to a gene: 8. Looked up from germline, CDR1 is LGHDT and CDR2 is YNNKEL (reference sequence).

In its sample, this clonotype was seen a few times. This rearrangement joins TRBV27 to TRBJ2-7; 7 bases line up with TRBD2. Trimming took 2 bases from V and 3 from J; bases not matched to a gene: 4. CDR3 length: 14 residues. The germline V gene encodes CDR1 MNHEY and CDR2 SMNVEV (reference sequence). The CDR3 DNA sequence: TGTGCCAGCAGTTTAAAAGCGGGATACTACGAGCAGTACTTC. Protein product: CASSLKAGYYEQYF.

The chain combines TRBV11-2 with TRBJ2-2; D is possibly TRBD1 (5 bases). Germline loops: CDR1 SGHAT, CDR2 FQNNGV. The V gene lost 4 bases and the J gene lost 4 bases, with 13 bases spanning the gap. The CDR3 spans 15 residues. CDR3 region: CASSSGHTGTGELFF. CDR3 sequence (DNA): TGTGCCAGCAGCTCCGGACACACGGGCACCGGGGAGCTGTTTTTT.

The CDR3 protein is CASSLGGGRGQPQHF. In DNA, the CDR3 is TGTGCCAGCAGCTTAGGGGGAGGCCGGGGTCAGCCCCAGCATTTT. This chain connects TRBV7-8 to TRBJ1-5; D is unresolved. There are 15 residues in the CDR3. Trimming took off 1 base at V and 6 bases at J, with 13 bases between the two ends. Germline loops: CDR1 SGHVS, CDR2 FQNEAQ.

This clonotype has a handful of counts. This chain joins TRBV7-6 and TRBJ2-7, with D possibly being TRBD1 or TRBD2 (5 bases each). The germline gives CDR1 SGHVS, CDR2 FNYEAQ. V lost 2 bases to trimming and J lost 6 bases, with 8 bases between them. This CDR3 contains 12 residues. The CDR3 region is CASSLSGSEQYF. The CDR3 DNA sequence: TGTGCCAGCAGCTTATCAGGGAGCGAGCAGTACTTC. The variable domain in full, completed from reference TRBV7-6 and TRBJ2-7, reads GAGVSQSPRYKVTKRGQDVALRCDPISGHVSLYWYRQALGQGPEFLTYFNYEAQQDKSGLPNDRFSAERPEGSISTLTIQRTEQRDSAMYRCASSLSGSEQYFGPGTRLTVT.

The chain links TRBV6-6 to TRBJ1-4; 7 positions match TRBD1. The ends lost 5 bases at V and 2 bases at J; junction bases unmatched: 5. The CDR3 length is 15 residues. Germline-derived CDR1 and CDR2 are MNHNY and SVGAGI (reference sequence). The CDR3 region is CASSPPGQTNEKLFF. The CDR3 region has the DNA TGTGCCAGCAGTCCGCCGGGACAGACTAATGAAAAACTGTTTTTT.

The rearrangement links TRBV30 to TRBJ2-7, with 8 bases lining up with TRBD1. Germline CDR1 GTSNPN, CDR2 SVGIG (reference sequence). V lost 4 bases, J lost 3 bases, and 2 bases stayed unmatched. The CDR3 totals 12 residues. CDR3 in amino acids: CAWTTGGYEQYF. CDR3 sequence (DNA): TGTGCCTGGACAACAGGGGGCTACGAGCAGTACTTC. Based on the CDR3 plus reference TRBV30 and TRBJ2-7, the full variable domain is SQTIHQWPATLVQPVGSPLSLECTVEGTSNPNLYWYRQAAGRGLQLLFYSVGIGQISSEVPQNLSASRPQDRQFILSSKKLLLSDSGFYLCAWTTGGYEQYFGPGTRLTVT.

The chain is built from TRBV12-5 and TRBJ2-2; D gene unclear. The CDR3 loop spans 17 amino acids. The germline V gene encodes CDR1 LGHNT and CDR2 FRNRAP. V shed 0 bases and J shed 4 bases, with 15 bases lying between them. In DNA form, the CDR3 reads TGTGCTAGTGGTTTGGTACCAGTAGTGGAGCTCACCGGGGAGCTGTTTTTT. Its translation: CASGLVPVVELTGELFF.

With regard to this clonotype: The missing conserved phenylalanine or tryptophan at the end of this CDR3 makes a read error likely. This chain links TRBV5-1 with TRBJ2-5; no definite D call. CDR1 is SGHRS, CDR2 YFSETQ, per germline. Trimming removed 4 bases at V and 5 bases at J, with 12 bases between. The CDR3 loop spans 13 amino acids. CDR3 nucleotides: TGCGCCAGCAGCCGAGAAAGGATGGAGACCCAGTACCTC. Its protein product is CASSRERMETQYL.

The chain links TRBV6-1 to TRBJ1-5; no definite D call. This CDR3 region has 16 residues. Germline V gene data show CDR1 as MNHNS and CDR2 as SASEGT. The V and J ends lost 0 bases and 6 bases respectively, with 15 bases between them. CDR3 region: CASSEADWELGQPQHF. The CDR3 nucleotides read TGTGCCAGCAGTGAAGCGGATTGGGAATTGGGTCAGCCCCAGCATTTT.

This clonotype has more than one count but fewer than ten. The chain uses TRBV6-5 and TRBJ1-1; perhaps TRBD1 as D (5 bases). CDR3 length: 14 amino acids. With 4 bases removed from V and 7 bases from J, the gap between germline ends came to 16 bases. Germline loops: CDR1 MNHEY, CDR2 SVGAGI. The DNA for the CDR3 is TGTGCCAGCAGTTCCCCGTACCGGGACGGTGAAGCTTTCTTT. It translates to CASSSPYRDGEAFF.

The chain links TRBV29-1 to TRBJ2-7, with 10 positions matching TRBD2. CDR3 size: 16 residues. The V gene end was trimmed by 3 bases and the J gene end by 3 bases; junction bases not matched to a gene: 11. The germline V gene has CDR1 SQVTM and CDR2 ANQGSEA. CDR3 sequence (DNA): TGCAGCGTTGAGGGGGCTAGCGGGAGATCTTACTACGAGCAGTACTTC. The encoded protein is CSVEGASGRSYYEQYF.

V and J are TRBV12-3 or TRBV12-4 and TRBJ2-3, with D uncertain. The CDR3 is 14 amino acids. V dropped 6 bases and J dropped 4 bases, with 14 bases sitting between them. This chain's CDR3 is CASRGHTLSDTQYF. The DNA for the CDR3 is TGTGCCAGCAGGGGCCACACTCTGTCAGATACGCAGTATTTT.

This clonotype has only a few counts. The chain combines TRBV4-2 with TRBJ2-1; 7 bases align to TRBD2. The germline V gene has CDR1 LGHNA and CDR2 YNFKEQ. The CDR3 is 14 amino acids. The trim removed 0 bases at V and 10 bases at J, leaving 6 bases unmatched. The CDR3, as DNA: TGTGCCAGCAGCCAAGATGGACTAGGAGAAGAGCAGTTCTTC. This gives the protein CASSQDGLGEEQFF.

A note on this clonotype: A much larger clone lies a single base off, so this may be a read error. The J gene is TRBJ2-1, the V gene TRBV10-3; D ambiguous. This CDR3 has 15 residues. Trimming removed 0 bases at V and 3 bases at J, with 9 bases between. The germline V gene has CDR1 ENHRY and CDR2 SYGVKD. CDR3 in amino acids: CAISESEAGYNEQFF. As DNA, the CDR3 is TGTGCCATCAGTGAGTCCGAGGCAGGCTACAATGAGCAGTTCTTC.

This chain's CDR3 is CAISGDREEGYTF. Written as DNA, the CDR3 is TGTGCCATCAGCGGTGACAGGGAAGAAGGCTACACCTTC. J is TRBJ1-2 and V is TRBV10-3; 7 positions match TRBD1. Germline V gives CDR1 ENHRY, CDR2 SYGVKD. Losses at the gene ends were 6 bases for V and 8 bases for J; bases not matched to a gene: 9. The CDR3 length is 13 residues.

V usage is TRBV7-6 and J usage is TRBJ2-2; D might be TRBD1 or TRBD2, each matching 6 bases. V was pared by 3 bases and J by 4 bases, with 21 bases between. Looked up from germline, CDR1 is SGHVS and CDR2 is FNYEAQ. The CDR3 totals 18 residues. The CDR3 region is CASSFPRDRRGLTGELFF. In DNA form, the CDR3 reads TGTGCCAGCAGCTTTCCCCGGGATCGCAGGGGACTCACCGGGGAGCTGTTTTTT.

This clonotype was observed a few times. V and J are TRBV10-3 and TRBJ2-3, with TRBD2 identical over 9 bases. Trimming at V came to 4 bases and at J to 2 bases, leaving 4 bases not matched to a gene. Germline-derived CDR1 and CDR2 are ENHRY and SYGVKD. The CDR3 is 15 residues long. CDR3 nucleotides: TGTGCCATCAGTGCCCTAGCGGGGCTCACAGATACGCAGTATTTT. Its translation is CAISALAGLTDTQYF.

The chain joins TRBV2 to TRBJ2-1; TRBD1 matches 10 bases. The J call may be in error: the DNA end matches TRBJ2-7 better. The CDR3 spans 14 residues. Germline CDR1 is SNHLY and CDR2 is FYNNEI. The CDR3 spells CASSGTGAYNEQYF. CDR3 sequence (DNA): TGTGCCAGCAGCGGGACAGGGGCCTACAATGAGCAGTACTTC.

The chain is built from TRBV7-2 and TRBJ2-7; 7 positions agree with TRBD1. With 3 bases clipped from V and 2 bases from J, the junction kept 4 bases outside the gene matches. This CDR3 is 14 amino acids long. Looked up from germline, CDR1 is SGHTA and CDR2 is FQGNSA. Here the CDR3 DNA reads TGTGCCAGCAGCTTTCCGGGACAGACCTACGAGCAGTACTTC. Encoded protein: CASSFPGQTYEQYF.

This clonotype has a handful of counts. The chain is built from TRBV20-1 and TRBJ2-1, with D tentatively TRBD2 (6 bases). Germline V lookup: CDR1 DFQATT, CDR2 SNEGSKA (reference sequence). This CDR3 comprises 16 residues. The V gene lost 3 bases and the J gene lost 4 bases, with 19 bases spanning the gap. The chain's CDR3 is CSARELGGAQYNEQFF. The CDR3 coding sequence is TGCAGTGCTAGGGAACTAGGAGGGGCGCAGTACAATGAGCAGTTCTTC.

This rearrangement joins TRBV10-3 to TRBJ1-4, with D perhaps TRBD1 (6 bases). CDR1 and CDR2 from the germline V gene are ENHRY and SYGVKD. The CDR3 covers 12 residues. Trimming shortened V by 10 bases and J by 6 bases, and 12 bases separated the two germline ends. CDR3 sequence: CATRGVDEKLFF. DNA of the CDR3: TGTGCCACCAGGGGTGTGGATGAAAAACTGTTTTTT.

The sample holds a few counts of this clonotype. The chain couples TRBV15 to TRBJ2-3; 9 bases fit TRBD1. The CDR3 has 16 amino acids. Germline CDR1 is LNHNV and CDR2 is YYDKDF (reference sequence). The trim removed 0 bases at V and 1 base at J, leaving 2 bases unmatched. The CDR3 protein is CATSRDWTGGTDTQYF. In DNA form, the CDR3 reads TGTGCCACCAGCAGAGATTGGACAGGGGGCACAGATACGCAGTATTTT.

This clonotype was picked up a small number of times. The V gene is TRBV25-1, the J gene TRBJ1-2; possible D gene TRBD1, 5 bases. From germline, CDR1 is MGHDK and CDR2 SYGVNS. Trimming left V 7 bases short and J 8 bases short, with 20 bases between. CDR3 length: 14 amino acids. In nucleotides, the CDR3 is TGTGCCAGCACCGAGGGGACCACCCTTGGCGGCTACACCTTC. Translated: CASTEGTTLGGYTF.

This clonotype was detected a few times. CDR3 amino acids: CASSHLGDRGTDTQYF. The CDR3 bases are TGCGCCAGCAGCCACCTCGGTGACAGGGGCACAGATACGCAGTATTTT. V usage is TRBV4-1 and J usage is TRBJ2-3; 7 bases fit TRBD1. Trimming at V came to 3 bases and at J to 1 base, leaving 7 bases not matched to a gene. Germline CDR1 MGHRA, CDR2 YSYEKL. This CDR3 has 16 amino acids.